The source of this TCR beta chain is a study of T cells in Graves' hyperthyroidism and ophthalmopathy. Findings and limits, study-wide: A model using 13 V-J features told ophthalmopathy apart from stable hyperthyroidism.

Graves' hyperthyroidism is called stable when ophthalmopathy does not progress within 18 months. Amplified TCR beta CDR3 regions came from RNA transcripts. The TCR CDR3 was amplified in a first-round RT-PCR using the HTBI primer set. Each CDR3 protein is one row after TCRdb ran MiXCR on the multiplex PCR reads. This table holds roughly 200,000 distinct CDR3 sequences, around 20% found once. This clonotype was detected many times. Its antigen is still unknown. The V and J ends lost 6 bases and 3 bases respectively, with 15 bases between them. Looked up from germline, CDR1 is MNHNS and CDR2 is SASEGT. The length of the CDR3 is 15 residues.

The V gene is TRBV6-1, the J gene TRBJ2-4; D not certain. The source of this sequence is a man in his forties with Graves' hyperthyroidism. Sequenced: blood. Here the CDR3 reads CASSASLFDKNIQYF. CDR3 in DNA: TGTGCCAGCAGCGCCTCGCTGTTCGACAAAAACATTCAGTACTTC.